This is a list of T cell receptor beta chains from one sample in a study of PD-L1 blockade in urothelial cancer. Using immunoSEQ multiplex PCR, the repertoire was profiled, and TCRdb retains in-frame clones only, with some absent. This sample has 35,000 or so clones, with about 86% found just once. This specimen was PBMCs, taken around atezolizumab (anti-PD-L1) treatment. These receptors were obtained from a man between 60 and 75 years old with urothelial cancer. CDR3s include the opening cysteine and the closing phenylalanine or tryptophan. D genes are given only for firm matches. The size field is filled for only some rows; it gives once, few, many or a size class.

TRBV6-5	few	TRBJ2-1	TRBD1	TGTGCCAGCGGTCAGGGGGCGCGAAATGAGCAGTTCTTC	CASGQGARNEQFF
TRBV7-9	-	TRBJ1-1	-	TGTGCCAGCAGTCTTCCGGGATTAAACACTGAAGCTTTCTTT	CASSLPGLNTEAFF
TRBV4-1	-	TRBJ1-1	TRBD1	TGCGCCAGCAGCCAGGAGACAGGGCCGAACACTGAAGCTTTCTTT	CASSQETGPNTEAFF
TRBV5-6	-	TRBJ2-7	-	TGTGCCAGCAGCTTGGCCAAAAACGAGCAGTACTTC	CASSLAKNEQYF
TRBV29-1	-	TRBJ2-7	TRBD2	TGCAGCGCCTTACTAGCGGGAGACGAGCAGTACTTC	CSALLAGDEQYF
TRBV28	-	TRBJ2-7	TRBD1	TGTGCCAGCAGCCCTTCGACAGGGTTTAACTACGAGCAGTACTTC	CASSPSTGFNYEQYF
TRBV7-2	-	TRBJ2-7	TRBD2	TGTGCCAGCAGAACTAGCGGTTCCTACGAGCAGTACTTC	CASRTSGSYEQYF
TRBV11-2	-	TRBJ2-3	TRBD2	TGTGCCAGCAGCTTAGATCGAGGAGCGGGAGGTGACACAGATACGCAGTATTTT	CASSLDRGAGGDTDTQYF
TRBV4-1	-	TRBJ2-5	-	TGCGCCAGCAGCCAAGGAAGAGGGGGGGGATTCCAAGAGACCCAGTACTTC	CASSQGRGGGFQETQYF
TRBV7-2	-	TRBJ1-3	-	TGTGCCAGCAGCTTAGTAGCGAACAGGGTTGGAAACACCATATATTTT	CASSLVANRVGNTIYF
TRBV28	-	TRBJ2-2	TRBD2	TGTGCCAGCAGACTAGCGGGAGGGAAGAACACCGGGGAGCTGTTTTTT	CASRLAGGKNTGELFF
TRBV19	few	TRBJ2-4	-	TGTGCCACAGCGGAGGGGGCCAAAAACATTCAGTACTTC	CATAEGAKNIQYF
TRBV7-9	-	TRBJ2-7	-	TGTGCCAGCAGCTGGGGGCCGGCCTACGAGCAGTACTTC	CASSWGPAYEQYF
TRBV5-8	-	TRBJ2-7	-	TGTGCCAGCAGCTTGGGGCAGGTCAAGCAGTACTTC	CASSLGQVKQYF
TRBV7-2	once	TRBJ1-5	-	TGTGCCAGCAGTCAGAGAGGGGGAGGGGGACAGCCCCAGCATTTT	CASSQRGGGGQPQHF
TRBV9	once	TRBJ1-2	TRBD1	TGTGCCAGCAGCTACGTGGGACAGGGCTATGGCTACACCTTC	CASSYVGQGYGYTF
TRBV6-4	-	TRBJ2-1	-	TGTGCCAGCAGTGCGGGGGTAGAGCACAATGAGCAGTTCTTC	CASSAGVEHNEQFF
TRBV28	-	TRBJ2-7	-	TGTGCCAGCAGTTTGCGGGGACAGAACAACTACGAGCAGTACTTC	CASSLRGQNNYEQYF
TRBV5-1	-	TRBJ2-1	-	TGCGCCAGCAGCCGCCACCGGGGTCTGGACTACAATGAGCAGTTCTTC	CASSRHRGLDYNEQFF
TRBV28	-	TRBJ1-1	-	TGTGCCAGCAGCAATACAGGGTCCATGAACACTGAAGCTTTCTTT	CASSNTGSMNTEAFF
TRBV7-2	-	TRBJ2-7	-	TGTGCCAGCAGCTTAGCAGGGGTTAGCTCCTACGAGCAGTACTTC	CASSLAGVSSYEQYF
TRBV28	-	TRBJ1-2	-	TGTGCCAGCAGTCACACAGGGTCTTATGGCTACACCTTC	CASSHTGSYGYTF
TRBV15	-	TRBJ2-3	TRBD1	TGTGCCACCAGCAGACCCCCCGGACAGGGGGCGACAGATACGCAGTATTTT	CATSRPPGQGATDTQYF
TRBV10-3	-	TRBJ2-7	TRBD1	TGTGCCATCAGTGAGTCCGACAGGGGGCGCTACGAGCAGTACTTC	CAISESDRGRYEQYF
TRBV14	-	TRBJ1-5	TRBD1	TGTGCCAGCAGCCAAACAGGGGGCACGCCCCAGCATTTT	CASSQTGGTPQHF
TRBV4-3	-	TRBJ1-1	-	TGCGCCAGCAGCCAAGATTATAGCCCCGAGAAGAACACTGAAGCTTTCTTT	CASSQDYSPEKNTEAFF
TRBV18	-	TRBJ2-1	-	TGTGCCAGCTCACCGGGGACACACAACAATGAGCAGTTCTTC	CASSPGTHNNEQFF
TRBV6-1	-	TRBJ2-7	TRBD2	TGTGCCAGCAGTGAAGGATCGGGGGGAAACTACGAGCAGTACTTC	CASSEGSGGNYEQYF
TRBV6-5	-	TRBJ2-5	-	TGTGCCAGCAGCCCCGGGGTGCGGGGCCAAGAGACCCAGTACTTC	CASSPGVRGQETQYF
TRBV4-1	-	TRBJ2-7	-	TGCGCCAGCAGCCAAGATCCCGCAGTTCGGGGTTACGAGCAGTACTTC	CASSQDPAVRGYEQYF
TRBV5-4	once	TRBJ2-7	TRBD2	TGTGCCAGCAGCCCATCCGGGACTAGCGGTACCTACGAGCAGTACTTC	CASSPSGTSGTYEQYF
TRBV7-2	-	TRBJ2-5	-	TGTGCCAGCAGCTTAGGGACAGTTCAAGAGACCCAGTACTTC	CASSLGTVQETQYF
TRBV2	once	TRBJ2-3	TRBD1	TGTGCCAGCAGTCCCGGACAGGCGAGCACAGATACGCAGTATTTT	CASSPGQASTDTQYF
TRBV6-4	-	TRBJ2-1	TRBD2	TGTGCCAGCAGCCAACTAGCGGGGGGGCATCCGTTCTTC	CASSQLAGGHPFF
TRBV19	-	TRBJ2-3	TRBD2	TGTGCCAACCCACTAGCGAGTCCCACAGATACGCAGTATTTT	CANPLASPTDTQYF
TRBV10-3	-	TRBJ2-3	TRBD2	TGTGCCATCAGCGACCGACTAGCGTCTAGCACAGATACGCAGTATTTT	CAISDRLASSTDTQYF
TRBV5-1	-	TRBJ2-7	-	TGCGCCAGCAGCTTGGTATCTGTTTCCTACGAGCAGTACTTC	CASSLVSVSYEQYF
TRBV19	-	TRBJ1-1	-	TGTGCCAGTAGTATGGCCTACAGGGTCCCGGAAGCTTTCTTT	CASSMAYRVPEAFF
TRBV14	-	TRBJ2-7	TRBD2	TGTGCCAGCAGCCACCGGACTAGCGGCCCCTACGAGCAGTACTTC	CASSHRTSGPYEQYF
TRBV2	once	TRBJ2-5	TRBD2	TGTGCCAGCAGTGAAGGCGGGGGGGACCAAGAGACCCAGTACTTC	CASSEGGGDQETQYF
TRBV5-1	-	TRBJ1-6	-	TGCGCCAGCAGCTTGGAGTGGGGGGGCTCACCCCTCCACTTT	CASSLEWGGSPLHF
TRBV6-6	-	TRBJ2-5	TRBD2	TGTGCCAGCAGTTACGGGCGGCGGGGGGGCAGCGAGACCCAGTACTTC	CASSYGRRGGSETQYF
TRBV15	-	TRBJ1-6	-	TGTGCCACCAGCAGAGACCGGGGGGAGGCACCCCTCCACTTT	CATSRDRGEAPLHF
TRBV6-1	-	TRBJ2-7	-	TGTGCCAGCAGCGCTTTACTGGCGACTTACTACGAGCAGTACTTC	CASSALLATYYEQYF
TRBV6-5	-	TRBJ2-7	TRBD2	TGTGCCAGCAAAAATGGACTAGCGAGCTCCTACGAGCAGTACTTC	CASKNGLASSYEQYF
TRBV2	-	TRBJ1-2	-	TGTGCCAGCAGTGCGGGGGGGGGCTACACCTTC	CASSAGGGYTF
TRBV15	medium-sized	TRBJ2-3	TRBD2	TGTGCCACCAGCAGGGGACTAGCGGGAGGCACAGATACGCAGTATTTT	CATSRGLAGGTDTQYF
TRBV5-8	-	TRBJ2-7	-	TGTGCCAGCAGCTTGGGAACACGAAGGGGCTACGAGCAGTACTTC	CASSLGTRRGYEQYF
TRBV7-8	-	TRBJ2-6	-	TGTGCCAGCAGCACGGGTTCTGGGGCCAACGTCCTGACTTTC	CASSTGSGANVLTF
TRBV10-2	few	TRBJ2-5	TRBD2	TGCGCCAGCAGTGAGACTGGGGGGGTCCAAGAGACCCAGTACTTC	CASSETGGVQETQYF
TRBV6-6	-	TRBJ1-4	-	TGTGCCAGCAGTTCAGCCCCGGGGTCAACTAATGAAAAACTGTTTTTT	CASSSAPGSTNEKLFF
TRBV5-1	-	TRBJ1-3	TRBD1	TGCGCCAGCAGCCAGGGACAGACCTTCGGAAACACCATATATTTT	CASSQGQTFGNTIYF
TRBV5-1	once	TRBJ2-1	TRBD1	TGCGCCAGCAGCTTGGGACAGGGCTCCAATGAGCAGTTCTTC	CASSLGQGSNEQFF
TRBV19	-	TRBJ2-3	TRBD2	TGTGCCAGTAGTAACCCGGGGGGGACTAGCACAGATACGCAGTATTTT	CASSNPGGTSTDTQYF
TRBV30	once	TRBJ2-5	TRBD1	TGTGCCTGGAGTGCACCCGACAGGGGGCCTATCGGGACCCAGTACTTC	CAWSAPDRGPIGTQYF
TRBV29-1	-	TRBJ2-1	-	TGCAGCGCCGCGAGGGGTTTCGGACTAACATACAATGAGCAGTTCTTC	CSAARGFGLTYNEQFF
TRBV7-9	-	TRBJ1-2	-	TGTGCCAGCAGCTTAGAGAGTACGGCTAACTATGGCTACACCTTC	CASSLESTANYGYTF